This T cell receptor (beta chain) was retrieved from a study of CD8+CD57+ T cells in acquired aplastic anemia (dated by TCRdb to the late 2010s). About the investigation overall: Extracted DNA from sorted CD4+ and CD8+ cells averaged 3.2 ug, ranging from about 0.17 to 30 ug. Mean read counts for healthy donor samples were 9 million to 10.8 million for CD4+ cells and 11.0 million for CD8+ cells. On the study overall, not on this receptor specifically: Between patients and healthy controls, no significant difference in CD8+ Simpson's diversity was found (P=0.060). Although 25 to 30 CD8+ CDR3 sequences were shared by patients and controls, these sequences appeared highly expressed in patients and within the immunodominant clones of patients.

Profiling of TCR beta VDJ combinations and CDR3 sequences used genomic DNA as the template. TCR repertoire sequencing was run on an Illumina HiSeq 2000. The study's own analysis went as follows. Repertoires were assessed using TRBV/TRBJ rearrangement plots, CDR3 size and DJ length profiles, and Simpson's diversity index. The most abundant DNA sequence in the deep sequencing data was defined as the immunodominant clone. CDR3 amino acid sequences were checked for sharing across subjects and were also compared against the VDJdb database and published repertoires. TCRdb handled the public reads itself, with Q25 trimming in fastp and clone calling in MiXCR, and kept productive beta chains. Identical CDR3 proteins give one entry, which carries the most common genes and DNA. These V and J calls derive from TCRdb rather than the authors' analysis. This sample has some 200,000 distinct CDR3 sequences in its table, and 34% of those were observed once. 1.1% of the sample comes from the top ten.

Concerning this clonotype itself: Its binding antigen is unknown. Being one base from a much bigger clone, this may be a read error.

Counted from cysteine to phenylalanine, this CDR3 has 14 amino acids. Only the CDR3 part of the read is kept: 42 bases, read in frame from the first base. CDR1 and CDR2 (SGHTA, FQGNSA) derive from the germline V gene. V is reduced by 5 bases and J by 3 bases, leaving a spacing of 14 bases between them. In the study, sorted CD4+ and CD8+ blood T cells from patients with severe aplastic anemia and from healthy subjects underwent deep sequencing of TCR repertoires. Ficoll-Paque density gradient centrifugation was used to isolate peripheral blood mononuclear cells. Before DNA extraction, CD4+ and CD8+ T cells were sorted by FACS or by magnetic beads.

The receptor's source is a human donor in good health, serving as a control. The source material was sorted CD4+, CD8+, or CD8+CD57+ T cells (not recorded which) from PBMCs. The rearranged segments are TRBV7-2 and TRBJ2-7; the D call is tentative, TRBD1 or TRBD2, as each matches 5 bases. The DNA sequence is TGTGCCAGCAGCCAGACCGGGGCTAGCTACGAGCAGTACTTC. Its protein reads: CASSQTGASYEQYF.